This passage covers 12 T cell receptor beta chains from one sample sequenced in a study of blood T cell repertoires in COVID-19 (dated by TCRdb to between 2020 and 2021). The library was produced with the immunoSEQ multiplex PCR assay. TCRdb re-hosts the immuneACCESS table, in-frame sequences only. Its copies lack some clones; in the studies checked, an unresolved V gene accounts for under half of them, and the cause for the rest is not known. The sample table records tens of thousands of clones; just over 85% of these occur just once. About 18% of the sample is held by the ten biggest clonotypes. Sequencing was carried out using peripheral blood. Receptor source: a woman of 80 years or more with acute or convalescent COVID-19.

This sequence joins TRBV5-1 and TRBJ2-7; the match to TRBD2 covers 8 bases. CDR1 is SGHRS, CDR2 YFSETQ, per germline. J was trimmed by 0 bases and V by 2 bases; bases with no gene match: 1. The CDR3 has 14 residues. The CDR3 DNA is TGCGCCAGCAGCTTAAGCGGGAGCTCCTACGAGCAGTACTTC. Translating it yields CASSLSGSSYEQYF.

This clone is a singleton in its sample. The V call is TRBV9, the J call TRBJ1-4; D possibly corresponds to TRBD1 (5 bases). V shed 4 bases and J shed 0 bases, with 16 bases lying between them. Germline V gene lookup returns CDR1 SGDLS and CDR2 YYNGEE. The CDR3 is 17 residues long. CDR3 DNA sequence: TGTGCCAGCAGCCGAGGCGACAGATCATCAACTAATGAAAAACTGTTTTTT. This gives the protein CASSRGDRSSTNEKLFF.

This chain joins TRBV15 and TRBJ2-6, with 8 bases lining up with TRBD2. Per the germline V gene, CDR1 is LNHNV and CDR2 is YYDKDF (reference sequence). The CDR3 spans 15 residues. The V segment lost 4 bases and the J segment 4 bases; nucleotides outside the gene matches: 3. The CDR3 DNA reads TGTGCCACCAGCACGGGGGGGTCCGGGGCCAACGTCCTGACTTTC. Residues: CATSTGGSGANVLTF.

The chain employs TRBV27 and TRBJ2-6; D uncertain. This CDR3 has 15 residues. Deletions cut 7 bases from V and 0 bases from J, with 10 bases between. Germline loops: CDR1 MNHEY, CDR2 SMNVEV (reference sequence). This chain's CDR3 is CASKSLPSGANVLTF. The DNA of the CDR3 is TGTGCCAGCAAATCCCTCCCCTCTGGGGCCAACGTCCTGACTTTC.

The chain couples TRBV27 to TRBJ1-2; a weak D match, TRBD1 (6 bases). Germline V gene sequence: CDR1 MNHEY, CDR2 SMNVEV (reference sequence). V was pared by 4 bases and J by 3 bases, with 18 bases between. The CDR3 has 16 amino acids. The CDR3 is CASSSTGIPPDYGYTF. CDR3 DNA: TGTGCCAGCAGTTCGACAGGTATCCCTCCTGACTATGGCTACACCTTC.

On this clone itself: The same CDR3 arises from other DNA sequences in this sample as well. The CDR3 region has the DNA TGTGCCAGCAGCTCCAATAGCAATCAGCCCCAGCATTTT. Its protein product is CASSSNSNQPQHF. This chain links TRBV7-9 with TRBJ1-5; D ambiguous. CDR3 length: 13 amino acids. Germline V gene data show CDR1 as SEHNR and CDR2 as FQNEAQ (reference sequence). Trimming shortened V by 4 bases and J by 0 bases, and 4 bases separated the two germline ends.

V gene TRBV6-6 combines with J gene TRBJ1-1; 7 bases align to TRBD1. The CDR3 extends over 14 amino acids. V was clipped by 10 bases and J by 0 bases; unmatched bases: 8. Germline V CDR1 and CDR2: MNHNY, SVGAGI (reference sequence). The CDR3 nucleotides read TGTGCCACCCAAGGGGGACAGATGAACACTGAAGCTTTCTTT. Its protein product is CATQGGQMNTEAFF.

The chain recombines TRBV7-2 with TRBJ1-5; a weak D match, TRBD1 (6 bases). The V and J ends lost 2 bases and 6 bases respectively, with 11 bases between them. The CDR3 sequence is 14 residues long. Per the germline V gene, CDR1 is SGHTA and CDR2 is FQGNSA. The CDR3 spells CASSLWGQGQPQHF. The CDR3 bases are TGTGCCAGCAGCTTATGGGGGCAGGGTCAGCCCCAGCATTTT. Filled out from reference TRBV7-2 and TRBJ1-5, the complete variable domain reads GAGVSQSPSNKVTEKGKDVELRCDPISGHTALYWYRQSLGQGLEFLIYFQGNSAPDKSGLPSDRFSAERTGGSVSTLTIQRTQQEDSAVYLCASSLWGQGQPQHFGDGTRLSIL.

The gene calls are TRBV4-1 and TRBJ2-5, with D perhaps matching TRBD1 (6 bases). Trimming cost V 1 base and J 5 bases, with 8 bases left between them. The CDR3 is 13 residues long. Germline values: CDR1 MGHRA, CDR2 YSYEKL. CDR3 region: CASSQGRGETQYF. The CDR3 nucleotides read TGCGCCAGCAGCCAAGGCAGGGGCGAGACCCAGTACTTC.

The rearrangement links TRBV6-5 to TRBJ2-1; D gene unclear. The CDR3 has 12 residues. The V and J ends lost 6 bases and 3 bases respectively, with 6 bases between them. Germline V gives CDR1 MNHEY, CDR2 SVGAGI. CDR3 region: CASRSVYNEQFF. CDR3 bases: TGTGCCAGCAGGAGCGTCTACAATGAGCAGTTCTTC.

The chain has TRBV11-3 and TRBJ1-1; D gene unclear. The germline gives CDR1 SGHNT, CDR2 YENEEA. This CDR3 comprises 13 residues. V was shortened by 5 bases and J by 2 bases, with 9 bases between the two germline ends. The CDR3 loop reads CASSQTGNTEAFF. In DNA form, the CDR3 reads TGTGCCAGCAGCCAGACGGGAAACACTGAAGCTTTCTTT. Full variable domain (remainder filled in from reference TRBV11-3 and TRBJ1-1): EAGVVQSPRYKIIEKKQPVAFWCNPISGHNTLYWYLQNLGQGPELLIRYENEEAVDDSQLPKDRFSAERLKGVDSTLKIQPAELGDSAVYLCASSQTGNTEAFFGQGTRLTVV.

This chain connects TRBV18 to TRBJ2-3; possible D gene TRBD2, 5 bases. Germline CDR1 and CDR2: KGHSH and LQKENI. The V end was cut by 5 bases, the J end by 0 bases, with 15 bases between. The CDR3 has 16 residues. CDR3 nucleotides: TGTGCCAGCTCAACCACGTATAGCGAAAGCACAGATACGCAGTATTTT. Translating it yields CASSTTYSESTDTQYF.